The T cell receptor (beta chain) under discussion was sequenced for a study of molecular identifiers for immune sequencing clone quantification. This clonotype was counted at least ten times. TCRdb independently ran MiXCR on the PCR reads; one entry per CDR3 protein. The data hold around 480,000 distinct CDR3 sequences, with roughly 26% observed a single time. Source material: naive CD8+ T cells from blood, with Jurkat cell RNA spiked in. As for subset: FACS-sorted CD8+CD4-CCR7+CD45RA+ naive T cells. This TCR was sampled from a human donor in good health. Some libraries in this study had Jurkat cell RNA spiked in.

CDR3 amino acids: CASSVSAIYEQYF. The CDR3 DNA reads TGTGCCAGCAGTGTTTCGGCTATTTACGAGCAGTACTTC. The V and J genes are TRBV6-1 and TRBJ2-7; D not resolved. CDR1 and CDR2 (germline): MNHNS, SASEGT. The CDR3 runs to 13 residues. V was shortened by 4 bases and J by 4 bases, with 11 bases between the two germline ends.